This TCR beta chain was sequenced during a study of T cell repertoires in cytomegalovirus infection. Study overall: The study used recently identified HLA-C-restricted and well-studied HLA-B-restricted CMV epitopes. It was the public TCR beta signatures that indicated both CMV infection and matching HLA type.

Findings and limits, study-wide: Individuals carrying CMV plus the relevant HLA were identified by cumulative frequency of public TCR beta families.

TCRdb called the reads again in MiXCR, with one record for every CDR3 protein. The profile shows fewer than 55,000 distinct CDR3 sequences, roughly 21% of them singletons. As concerns this clonotype: The antigen is not known.

The sample here was CD8+ T cells from cultured PBMCs, taken from culture after CMV antigen stimulation. This TCR came from a human donor in good health (CMV status not recorded). Some clones in this sample may be carry-over from other donors' samples.

Here the CDR3 reads CASSHEPGQGGEKLFF. DNA of the CDR3: TGCGCCAGCAGCCACGAACCGGGACAGGGAGGTGAAAAACTGTTTTTT. This chain links TRBV4-1 with TRBJ1-4; TRBD1 matches 9 bases. Trimming at V came to 3 bases and at J to 7 bases, leaving 9 bases not matched to a gene. The CDR3 sequence is 16 residues long. Germline V CDR1 and CDR2: MGHRA, YSYEKL.